A single sample is the source of the 8 T cell receptor beta chains below, sequenced in a study of blood T cell repertoires in COVID-19. Data came from immunoSEQ multiplex PCR; TCRdb stores just in-frame clones and leaves some out. The sample consists of tens of thousands of clones, about 80% of them appearing once. Sequencing was done on a sample of peripheral blood. The receptors here all came from a man aged 30-40 years with COVID-19, enrolled during active disease.

The chain is built from TRBV20-1 and TRBJ1-1; the D is unclear. Germline lookup yields CDR1 DFQATT and CDR2 SNEGSKA (reference sequence). The CDR3 consists of 10 residues. Trimming took off 5 bases at V and 10 bases at J, with 11 bases between the two ends. This CDR3 is CSALGSRAFF. The CDR3, as DNA: TGCAGTGCTCTTGGGAGTCGAGCTTTCTTT.

The chain joins TRBV19 to TRBJ1-4, with 10 nucleotides matching TRBD1. Germline values: CDR1 LNHDA, CDR2 SQIVND (reference sequence). The CDR3 runs to 15 residues. With V trimmed by 5 bases and J by 4 bases, 4 bases remained unmatched. The CDR3 region is CASSRRTGGNEKLFF. The CDR3 coding sequence is TGTGCCAGTAGTCGACGGACAGGGGGTAATGAAAAACTGTTTTTT. Full variable domain (remainder filled in from reference TRBV19 and TRBJ1-4): DGGITQSPKYLFRKEGQNVTLSCEQNLNHDAMYWYRQDPGQGLRLIYYSQIVNDFQKGDIAEGYSVSREKKESFPLTVTSAQKNPTAFYLCASSRRTGGNEKLFFGSGTQLSVL.

V usage is TRBV7-8 and J usage is TRBJ1-1, with unresolved D. This CDR3 spans 14 amino acids. Germline loops: CDR1 SGHVS, CDR2 FQNEAQ. Trimming pared 7 bases from V and 8 bases from J, leaving 20 bases between. The CDR3 is CASTPATAGDEAFF. The CDR3 DNA sequence: TGTGCCAGCACCCCAGCAACGGCAGGCGACGAAGCTTTCTTT.

This chain uses TRBV5-6 with TRBJ2-5, with 7 bases lining up with TRBD2. V lost 0 bases to trimming and J lost 3 bases; unmatched junction nucleotides: 5. CDR3 length: 15 amino acids. Germline CDR1 SGHDT, CDR2 YYEEEE. The CDR3 DNA sequence: TGTGCCAGCAGCTTGGAGGGACTAACCAAAGAGACCCAGTACTTC. Protein product: CASSLEGLTKETQYF.

This chain joins TRBV19 and TRBJ1-1, with a tentative D call TRBD1 (5 bases). The V and J ends lost 7 bases and 2 bases respectively, with 11 bases between them. This CDR3 contains 13 residues. Per the germline V gene, CDR1 is LNHDA and CDR2 is SQIVND (reference sequence). DNA for the CDR3: TGTGCCAGTAAGGCAGGGATTAACACTGAAGCTTTCTTT. Translation gives CASKAGINTEAFF.

The rearrangement uses TRBV6-5 and TRBJ2-5; weak D call: TRBD2 (5 bases). Germline CDR1 is MNHEY and CDR2 is SVGAGI. Trimming left V 0 bases short and J 4 bases short, with 12 bases between. This CDR3 has 15 amino acids. The CDR3 DNA is TGTGCCAGCAGTTACTCGGCCGGGGTTGGAGAGACCCAGTACTTC. Translated: CASSYSAGVGETQYF.

The rearrangement uses TRBV19 and TRBJ1-1, with 8 bases identical to TRBD1. The length of the CDR3 is 14 residues. V shed 5 bases, J shed 1 base, and the junction held 3 bases outside the gene matches. From germline, CDR1 is LNHDA and CDR2 SQIVND (reference sequence). The CDR3 bases are TGTGCCAGTAGTTTGGGACAGGCGAACACTGAAGCTTTCTTT. This codes for CASSLGQANTEAFF.

The CDR3 sequence is CAISPNQGLAGGVHEQYF. The CDR3 DNA reads TGTGCCATCAGTCCGAACCAGGGACTAGCGGGAGGGGTCCACGAGCAGTACTTC. The chain carries TRBV10-3 and TRBJ2-7; 16 bases align to TRBD2. The CDR3 loop spans 18 amino acids. J gave up 5 bases and V 5 bases, and 12 bases lay outside the gene matches. Germline V gene lookup returns CDR1 ENHRY and CDR2 SYGVKD.